One sample yielded the 32 T cell receptor beta chains listed below, sequenced in a study of cytomegalovirus exposure and HLA in healthy donors. With 60 Vbeta and 13 Jbeta primers, the PCR was carried out. Repertoires were generated with immunoSEQ multiplex PCR, while TCRdb's copy carries only in-frame clones and drops some. The sample has about 100,000 clones, approximately 72% seen once. Sequencing was carried out using PBMCs. The receptors were gathered from a man in his forties in good health and CMV-seropositive.

The V call is TRBV6-5, the J call TRBJ2-7; 8 bases line up with TRBD1. This CDR3 has 15 amino acids. CDR1 MNHEY and CDR2 SVGAGI come from the germline V gene. With V trimmed by 6 bases and J by 7 bases, 14 bases remained unmatched. The CDR3 here is CASRTGTGGKGEQYF. In DNA form, the CDR3 reads TGTGCCAGCAGGACCGGGACAGGTGGAAAGGGGGAGCAGTACTTC.

V gene TRBV6-5 combines with J gene TRBJ2-5, with D possibly TRBD1 on 6 matching bases. The DNA end is a closer match to TRBJ2-7, so the J assignment may be wrong. The germline CDR1 and CDR2 sequences are MNHEY and SVGAGI. This CDR3 is built from 15 residues. CDR3 coding DNA: TGTGCCAGCAGTTCACTTTCCAGGGGCCCCTACGAGCAGTACTTC. It yields the protein CASSSLSRGPYEQYF.

This chain joins TRBV7-9 and TRBJ2-2; 10 positions agree with TRBD2. The J segment lost 3 bases and the V segment lost 2 bases, leaving 6 bases of the junction unmatched. The CDR3 extends over 17 amino acids. Germline CDR1 SEHNR, CDR2 FQNEAQ (reference sequence). The CDR3 loop reads CASSLTPSGSDTGELFF. The CDR3 region has the DNA TGTGCCAGCAGCTTAACCCCTAGCGGGAGCGACACCGGGGAGCTGTTTTTT.

This chain links TRBV18 with TRBJ2-7; 7 nucleotides line up with TRBD1. The CDR3 consists of 14 residues. V shed 3 bases and J 2 bases; nucleotides not matched to a gene: 4. The germline gives CDR1 KGHSH, CDR2 LQKENI. CDR3 sequence (DNA): TGTGCCAGCTCACCCGACAGGGATCCCTACGAGCAGTACTTC. As protein: CASSPDRDPYEQYF.

The chain has TRBV29-1 and TRBJ2-7, with TRBD1 as a possible D gene (5 bases). The V end was cut by 1 base, the J end by 1 base, with 17 bases between. The CDR3 spans 16 residues. The germline V gene has CDR1 SQVTM and CDR2 ANQGSEA. This chain's CDR3 is CSVEGRAGKSSYEQYF. The CDR3 coding sequence is TGCAGCGTTGAAGGACGGGCAGGGAAGTCTTCCTACGAGCAGTACTTC.

The chain uses TRBV15 and TRBJ2-5; D possibly corresponds to TRBD1 (5 bases). The germline gives CDR1 LNHNV, CDR2 YYDKDF (reference sequence). This CDR3 region has 13 residues. Trimming removed 6 bases from V and 4 bases from J, with 12 bases in between. CDR3 residues: CATRKGPGETQYF. In nucleotides, the CDR3 is TGTGCCACCAGGAAGGGGCCGGGAGAGACCCAGTACTTC.

The chain couples TRBV5-1 to TRBJ1-1; the D gene is possibly TRBD1 (6 bases). The V end was cut by 4 bases, the J end by 1 base, with 14 bases between. Germline-derived CDR1 and CDR2 are SGHRS and YFSETQ. The CDR3 extends over 15 amino acids. CDR3 nucleotide sequence: TGCGCCAGCAGCGCTACTGACAGGCCGAACACTGAAGCTTTCTTT. It codes for CASSATDRPNTEAFF. Full variable domain (remainder filled in from reference TRBV5-1 and TRBJ1-1): KAGVTQTPRYLIKTRGQQVTLSCSPISGHRSVSWYQQTPGQGLQFLFEYFSETQRNKGNFPGRFSGRQFSNSRSEMNVSTLELGDSALYLCASSATDRPNTEAFFGQGTRLTVV.

The chain is built from TRBV11-3 and TRBJ1-1; no reliable D call. The CDR3 sequence is 14 residues long. V lost 0 bases and J 3 bases, leaving 8 bases between the germline ends. Per the germline V gene, CDR1 is SGHNT and CDR2 is YENEEA. In nucleotides, the CDR3 is TGTGCCAGCAGCTTAGAAGGGAGGGACACTGAAGCTTTCTTT. Translating gives CASSLEGRDTEAFF.

The chain is built from TRBV28 and TRBJ1-2; D call uncertain. CDR3 length: 12 residues. Germline loops: CDR1 MDHEN, CDR2 SYDVKM. V lost 8 bases, J lost 4 bases, and 11 bases lay in between. The CDR3 loop reads CASEGGSYGYTF. The CDR3 coding sequence is TGTGCCAGCGAGGGCGGATCCTATGGCTACACCTTC.

The genes are TRBV10-1 and TRBJ2-3; the match to TRBD2 covers 7 bases. Germline CDR1 WNHNN, CDR2 SYGVQD (reference sequence). The CDR3 covers 17 residues. J lost 0 bases, V lost 3 bases, and 9 bases had no gene match. DNA of the CDR3: TGCGCCAGCAGTGACCCCCGGGACTATTCTAGCACAGATACGCAGTATTTT. Translated, it gives CASSDPRDYSSTDTQYF.

This clone was recorded a few times. The CDR3 nucleotides are TGCAGCGACGCCGGGACAGGGACCTACGAGCAGTACTTC. Its translation is CSDAGTGTYEQYF. This sequence joins TRBV29-1 and TRBJ2-7, with 9 bases fitting TRBD1. The germline V gene encodes CDR1 SQVTM and CDR2 ANQGSEA. Trimming cost V 7 bases and J 2 bases; bases outside gene matches: 6. CDR3 length: 13 amino acids.

The chain uses TRBV19 and TRBJ1-2; perhaps TRBD1 as D (5 bases). V lost 3 bases and J 8 bases, leaving 13 bases between the germline ends. Germline V lookup: CDR1 LNHDA, CDR2 SQIVND (reference sequence). The CDR3 length is 13 residues. The CDR3 loop is CASSIPRVRGYTF. CDR3 nucleotides: TGTGCCAGTAGTATCCCCAGGGTCAGAGGCTACACCTTC.

V is TRBV5-6 and J is TRBJ2-3; a weak D match, TRBD1 (6 bases). The CDR3 loop spans 13 amino acids. Per germline, CDR1 SGHDT and CDR2 YYEEEE. As DNA, the CDR3 is TGTGCGTACTCCGGACAGACTACAGATACGCAGTATTTT. Amino acid sequence: CAYSGQTTDTQYF.

The CDR3 nucleotides read TGTGCCAGCAGCGTGCCCGGGACAGGGCCGTACAATGAGCAGTTCTTC. Encoded protein: CASSVPGTGPYNEQFF. The chain is built from TRBV5-4 and TRBJ2-1; 9 nucleotides match TRBD1. Per germline, CDR1 SGHNT and CDR2 YYREEE (reference sequence). V trimming: 4 bases; J trimming: 4 bases; junction bases outside the gene matches: 9. There are 16 residues in the CDR3.

The chain combines TRBV10-2 with TRBJ1-4; D is perhaps TRBD1 (6 bases). The germline gives CDR1 WSHSY, CDR2 SAAADI. V was trimmed by 3 bases and J by 13 bases, leaving 27 bases between them. The CDR3 consists of 17 residues. This CDR3 reads CASSDAAGTVEVGGLFF. CDR3 coding DNA: TGCGCCAGCAGTGACGCAGCCGGGACGGTCGAGGTAGGGGGACTGTTTTTT.

The chain links TRBV5-4 to TRBJ2-7; 7 bases are a match to TRBD1. The CDR3 consists of 13 residues. The V and J ends lost 4 bases and 2 bases, in that order; junction bases with no gene match: 3. Germline loops: CDR1 SGHNT, CDR2 YYREEE (reference sequence). The CDR3 DNA reads TGTGCCAGCAGCGAGCAGGGGGCCTACGAGCAGTACTTC. Translating gives CASSEQGAYEQYF.

The V and J genes are TRBV28 and TRBJ2-3; 9 positions match TRBD1. The V gene's germline CDR1 is MDHEN and CDR2 SYDVKM. The CDR3 runs to 14 residues. V lost 7 bases, J lost 3 bases, and 5 bases stayed unmatched. CDR3 coding DNA: TGTGCCAGCACCGCGGGACAGGGTACAGATACGCAGTATTTT. Translation gives CASTAGQGTDTQYF.

In its sample, this clone was seen once. The genes are TRBV28 and TRBJ1-5, with 8 bases matching TRBD1. CDR3 length equals 12 residues. The germline CDR1 and CDR2 sequences are MDHEN and SYDVKM. Trimming took 10 bases from V and 5 from J; bases not matched to a gene: 4. CDR3 bases: TGTGCCATCAAGACAGGGGATCAGCCCCAGCATTTT. Translated, it gives CAIKTGDQPQHF.

The chain combines TRBV5-4 with TRBJ1-2, with D possibly TRBD1 on 6 matching bases. Germline CDR1 and CDR2: SGHNT and YYREEE (reference sequence). Trimming stripped 0 bases from V and 4 bases from J, with 13 bases between. This CDR3 has 15 amino acids. CDR3 DNA: TGTGCCAGCAGCTTGGGGGGCAGGGGTGGCTATGGCTACACCTTC. Amino acids: CASSLGGRGGYGYTF.

The J gene is TRBJ2-3, the V gene TRBV9; the match to TRBD2 covers 10 bases. This CDR3 is built from 15 residues. The germline CDR1 and CDR2 sequences are SGDLS and YYNGEE. V was clipped by 4 bases and J by 4 bases; unmatched bases: 6. This chain's CDR3 is CASSRAGGPSDTQYF. The DNA of the CDR3 is TGTGCCAGCAGCAGAGCGGGGGGGCCGTCAGATACGCAGTATTTT.

The chain uses TRBV28 and TRBJ1-4; a weak D match, TRBD1 (5 bases). CDR3 length: 16 amino acids. Between the trimmed V and J ends, which lost 4 bases and 4 bases, there was a span of 16 bases. Germline V gives CDR1 MDHEN, CDR2 SYDVKM. This chain's CDR3 is CASSSLSGLGNEKLFF. Written as DNA, the CDR3 is TGTGCCAGCAGTTCACTCTCAGGGTTGGGTAATGAAAAACTGTTTTTT.

The chain joins TRBV6-1 to TRBJ2-6; 9 nucleotides line up with TRBD1. V dropped 6 bases and J dropped 1; count of bases not matched to a gene: 4. The CDR3 is made up of 16 amino acids. Germline CDR1 MNHNS, CDR2 SASEGT. The CDR3: CASREQGASGANVLTF. DNA of the CDR3: TGTGCCAGCAGGGAACAGGGGGCTTCTGGGGCCAACGTCCTGACTTTC.

Comment on this clone: At the DNA level, this CDR3 is encoded by other sequences in the same sample as well. J is TRBJ1-1 and V is TRBV7-8; D unresolved. V lost 0 bases to trimming and J lost 1 base, with 6 bases between them. The CDR3 runs to 14 residues. CDR1 and CDR2 from the germline V gene are SGHVS and FQNEAQ. CDR3 region: CASSLAPGNTEAFF. CDR3 nucleotides: TGTGCCAGCAGCTTAGCGCCGGGGAACACTGAAGCTTTCTTT.

The rearrangement uses TRBV27 and TRBJ1-5; possibly TRBD1 for D (5 bases). Trimming cost V 0 bases and J 6 bases, with 9 bases left between them. The CDR3 length is 14 residues. The germline gives CDR1 MNHEY, CDR2 SMNVEV (reference sequence). CDR3 amino acids: CASSLSGGFQPQHF. In DNA form, the CDR3 reads TGTGCCAGCAGTTTATCGGGGGGTTTTCAGCCCCAGCATTTT.

The chain employs TRBV29-1 and TRBJ2-1; TRBD2 matches at 7 bases. The CDR3 is 16 residues long. CDR1 and CDR2 (germline): SQVTM, ANQGSEA. Trimming at V came to 5 bases and at J to 4 bases, leaving 14 bases not matched to a gene. In nucleotides, the CDR3 is TGCAGCGTTCGGGGCTCTAGCGGAATCTTTTACAATGAGCAGTTCTTC. This encodes CSVRGSSGIFYNEQFF.

The chain joins TRBV14 to TRBJ2-7, with TRBD1 as a possible D gene (5 bases). Trimming stripped 0 bases from V and 2 bases from J, with 11 bases between. The CDR3 length is 15 residues. Germline loops: CDR1 SGHDN, CDR2 FVKESK. The CDR3 protein is CASSQDESRAYEQYF. The CDR3 DNA reads as TGTGCCAGCAGCCAAGATGAGTCCAGGGCCTACGAGCAGTACTTC.

This rearrangement joins TRBV6-5 to TRBJ2-1; tentatively, D is TRBD2 (6 bases). Trimming took off 4 bases at V and 10 bases at J, with 20 bases between the two ends. CDR1 is MNHEY and CDR2 is SVGAGI in the germline V gene. The CDR3 is made up of 15 amino acids. CDR3 loop: CASSSQSGLGGEQFF. The CDR3 coding sequence is TGTGCCAGCAGTTCCCAAAGCGGGCTAGGTGGGGAGCAGTTCTTC.

J is TRBJ1-6 and V is TRBV5-6; possibly TRBD1 for D (5 bases). The CDR3 consists of 15 residues. Trimming left V 4 bases short and J 6 bases short, with 14 bases between. Germline CDR1 SGHDT, CDR2 YYEEEE. The CDR3 reads CASSHTSGTNSPLHF. DNA for the CDR3: TGTGCCAGCAGCCACACGAGCGGGACTAATTCACCCCTCCACTTT.

V and J are TRBV5-4 and TRBJ2-3; 7 bases are a match to TRBD2. In germline, CDR1 is SGHNT, CDR2 YYREEE (reference sequence). After removal of 3 bases from V and 0 bases from J, the junction contained 1 base not matched to a gene. The CDR3 is 14 residues long. The chain's CDR3 is CASSWDYSTDTQYF. CDR3 nucleotides: TGTGCCAGCAGCTGGGACTATAGCACAGATACGCAGTATTTT.

The rearrangement joins TRBV5-4 to TRBJ2-7; TRBD1 matches 9 bases. The ends lost 4 bases at V and 2 bases at J; junction bases unmatched: 7. Germline loops: CDR1 SGHNT, CDR2 YYREEE (reference sequence). The CDR3 has 15 amino acids. The CDR3 reads CASSPGQGSTYEQYF. CDR3 coding DNA: TGTGCCAGCAGCCCCGGACAGGGGTCCACCTACGAGCAGTACTTC.

V is TRBV6-4 and J is TRBJ2-2; D perhaps matches TRBD2 (5 bases). The CDR3 is 14 residues long. Germline-derived CDR1 and CDR2 are MRHNA and SNTAGT. Trimming removed 6 bases from V and 0 bases from J, with 8 bases in between. The CDR3 reads CASRRGANTGELFF. CDR3 nucleotides: TGTGCCAGCAGACGGGGAGCGAACACCGGGGAGCTGTTTTTT.

V usage is TRBV2 and J usage is TRBJ1-2; 12 bases align to TRBD1. CDR3 size: 14 residues. Germline CDR1 is SNHLY and CDR2 is FYNNEI. After removal of 6 bases from V and 8 bases from J, the junction contained 7 bases not matched to a gene. CDR3 DNA sequence: TGTGCCAGCAGAATGGGACAGGGGGCAGAAGGCTACACCTTC. It codes for CASRMGQGAEGYTF.